This record looks at one T cell receptor beta chain sequence and its context. This sample stems from a study of blood T cell repertoires in COVID-19. The method was immunoSEQ multiplex PCR; TCRdb's version includes in-frame clones alone and lacks a portion of them. The sample records more than 45,000 clones, 75% to 85% being singletons. The sample taken for sequencing was peripheral blood. This TCR was sampled from a man older than 75 in a cohort sampled during active COVID-19.

DNA of the CDR3: TGTGCCAGCAGAGACTGGACAAAACCTTACGAGCAGTACTTC. Protein product: CASRDWTKPYEQYF. The rearrangement uses TRBV11-2 and TRBJ2-7, with D perhaps TRBD1 (5 bases). This CDR3 comprises 14 residues. The germline CDR1 and CDR2 sequences are SGHAT and FQNNGV. Trimming pared 6 bases from V and 4 bases from J, leaving 16 bases between.